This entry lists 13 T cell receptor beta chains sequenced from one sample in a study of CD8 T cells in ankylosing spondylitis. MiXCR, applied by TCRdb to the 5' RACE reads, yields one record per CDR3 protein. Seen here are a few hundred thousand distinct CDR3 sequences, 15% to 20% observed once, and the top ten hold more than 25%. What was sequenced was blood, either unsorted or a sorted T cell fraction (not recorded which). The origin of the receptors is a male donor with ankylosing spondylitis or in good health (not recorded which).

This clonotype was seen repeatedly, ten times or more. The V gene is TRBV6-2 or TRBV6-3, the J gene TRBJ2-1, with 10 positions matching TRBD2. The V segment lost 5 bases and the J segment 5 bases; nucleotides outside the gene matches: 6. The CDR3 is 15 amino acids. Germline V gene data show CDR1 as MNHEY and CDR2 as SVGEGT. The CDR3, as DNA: TGTGCCAGCAGTGACCTAGCGGGAGAAAACAATGAGCAGTTCTTC. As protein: CASSDLAGENNEQFF.

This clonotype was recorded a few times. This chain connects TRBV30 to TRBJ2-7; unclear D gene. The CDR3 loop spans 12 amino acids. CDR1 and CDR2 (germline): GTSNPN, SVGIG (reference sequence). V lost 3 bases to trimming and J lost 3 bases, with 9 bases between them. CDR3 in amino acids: CAWSPTGYEQYF. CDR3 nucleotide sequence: TGTGCCTGGAGCCCGACGGGCTACGAGCAGTACTTC.

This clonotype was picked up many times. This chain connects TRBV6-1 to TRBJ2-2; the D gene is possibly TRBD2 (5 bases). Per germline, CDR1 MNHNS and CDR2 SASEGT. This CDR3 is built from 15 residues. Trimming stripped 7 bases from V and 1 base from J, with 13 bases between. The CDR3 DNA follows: TGTGCCAGCACGACGGAGGACGGGAACACCGGGGAGCTGTTTTTT. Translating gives CASTTEDGNTGELFF.

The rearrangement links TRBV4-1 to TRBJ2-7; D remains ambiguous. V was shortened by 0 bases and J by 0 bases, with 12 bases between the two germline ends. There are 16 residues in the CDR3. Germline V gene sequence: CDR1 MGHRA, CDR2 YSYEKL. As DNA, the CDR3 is TGCGCCAGCAGCCAAGATCTCACGGCCAGCTCCTACGAGCAGTACTTC. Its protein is CASSQDLTASSYEQYF.

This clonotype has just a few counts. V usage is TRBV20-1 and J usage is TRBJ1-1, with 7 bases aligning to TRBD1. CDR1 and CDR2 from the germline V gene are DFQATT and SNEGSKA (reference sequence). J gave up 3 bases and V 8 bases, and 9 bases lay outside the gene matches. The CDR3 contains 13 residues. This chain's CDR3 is CSTQQGSDTEAFF. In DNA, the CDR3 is TGCAGTACACAACAGGGGTCGGACACTGAAGCTTTCTTT.

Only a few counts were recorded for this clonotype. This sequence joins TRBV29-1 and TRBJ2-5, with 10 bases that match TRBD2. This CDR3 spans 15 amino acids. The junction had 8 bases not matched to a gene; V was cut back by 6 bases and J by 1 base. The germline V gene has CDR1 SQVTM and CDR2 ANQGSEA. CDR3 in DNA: TGCAGCGTGTCGCTAGCGGGAGTAACCCAAGAGACCCAGTACTTC. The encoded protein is CSVSLAGVTQETQYF.

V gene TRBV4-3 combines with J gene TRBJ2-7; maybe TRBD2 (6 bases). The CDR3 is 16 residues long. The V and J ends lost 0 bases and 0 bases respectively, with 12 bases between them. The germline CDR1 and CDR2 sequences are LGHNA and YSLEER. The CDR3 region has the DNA TGCGCCAGCAGCCAAGATCTCGCGGGGCTCTCCTACGAGCAGTACTTC. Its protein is CASSQDLAGLSYEQYF.

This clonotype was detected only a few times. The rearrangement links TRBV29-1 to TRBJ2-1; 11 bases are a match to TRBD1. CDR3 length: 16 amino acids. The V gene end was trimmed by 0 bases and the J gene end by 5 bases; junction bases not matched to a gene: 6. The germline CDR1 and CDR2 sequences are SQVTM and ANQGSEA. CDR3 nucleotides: TGCAGCGTTGAAGAGACGGACAGGGGGCTGGACAATGAGCAGTTCTTC. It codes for CSVEETDRGLDNEQFF.

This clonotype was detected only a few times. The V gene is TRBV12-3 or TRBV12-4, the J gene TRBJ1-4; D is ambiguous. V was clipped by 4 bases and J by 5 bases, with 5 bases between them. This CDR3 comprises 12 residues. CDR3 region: CASSSANEKLFF. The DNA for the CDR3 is TGTGCCAGCAGTTCGGCAAATGAAAAACTGTTTTTT.

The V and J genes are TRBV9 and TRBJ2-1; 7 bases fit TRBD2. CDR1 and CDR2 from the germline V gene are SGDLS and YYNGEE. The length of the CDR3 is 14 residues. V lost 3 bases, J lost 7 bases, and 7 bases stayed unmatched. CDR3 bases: TGTGCCAGCAGCGACGCGGGAGAGGGAAATGAGCAGTTCTTC. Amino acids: CASSDAGEGNEQFF. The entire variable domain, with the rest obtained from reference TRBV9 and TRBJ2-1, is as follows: DSGVTQTPKHLITATGQRVTLRCSPRSGDLSVYWYQQSLDQGLQFLIQYYNGEERAKGNILERFSAQQFPDLHSELNLSSLELGDSALYFCASSDAGEGNEQFFGPGTRLTVL.

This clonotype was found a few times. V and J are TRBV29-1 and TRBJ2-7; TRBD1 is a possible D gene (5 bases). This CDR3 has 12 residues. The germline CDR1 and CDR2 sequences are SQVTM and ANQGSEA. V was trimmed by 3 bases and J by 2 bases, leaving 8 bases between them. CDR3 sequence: CSVEADTYEQYF. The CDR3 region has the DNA TGCAGCGTTGAGGCGGACACCTACGAGCAGTACTTC.

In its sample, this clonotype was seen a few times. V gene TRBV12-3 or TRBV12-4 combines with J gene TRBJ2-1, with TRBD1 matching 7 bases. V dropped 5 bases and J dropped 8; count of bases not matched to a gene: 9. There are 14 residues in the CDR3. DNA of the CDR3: TGTGCCAGCAGTCCGGCGACAGGGAGTGATGAGCAGTTCTTC. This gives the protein CASSPATGSDEQFF.

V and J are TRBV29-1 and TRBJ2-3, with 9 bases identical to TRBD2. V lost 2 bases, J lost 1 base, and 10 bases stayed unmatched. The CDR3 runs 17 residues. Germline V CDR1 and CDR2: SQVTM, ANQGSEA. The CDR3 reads CSVELTSGLGGTDTQYF. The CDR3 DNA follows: TGCAGCGTTGAATTAACTAGCGGGTTGGGAGGCACAGATACGCAGTATTTT.